The 20 T cell receptor beta chains below come from one sample, sequenced in a study of Graves' ophthalmopathy and Graves' hyperthyroidism. Investigators amplified TCR beta CDR3 regions from RNA transcripts. First-round RT-PCR relied on HTBI primers, and a second-round multiplex PCR came next. TCRdb reanalysed the multiplex PCR reads using MiXCR and keeps one entry per CDR3 protein. This repertoire shows 240,000 or so distinct CDR3 sequences, 45% to 55% found once; its top ten account for roughly 45%. Sequenced input: peripheral blood. These receptors came from an adult man with Graves' ophthalmopathy.

CDR3 residues: CASSLRGLDTEAFF. CDR3 DNA sequence: TGTGCCAGCAGTCTTAGGGGGCTAGACACTGAAGCTTTCTTT. The J gene is TRBJ1-1, the V gene TRBV2; 7 bases are a match to TRBD1. CDR1 SNHLY and CDR2 FYNNEI come from the germline V gene. V lost 5 bases and J lost 3; bases outside the gene matches: 6. The CDR3 sequence is 14 residues long.

The gene calls are TRBV7-2 and TRBJ1-2; tentatively, D is TRBD1 (5 bases). V was clipped by 5 bases and J by 0 bases, with 13 bases between them. CDR3 size: 15 residues. Germline V lookup: CDR1 SGHTA, CDR2 FQGNSA. CDR3 region: CASSQDNPANYGYTF. The CDR3, as DNA: TGTGCCAGCAGCCAGGACAATCCCGCTAACTATGGCTACACCTTC.

The chain combines TRBV25-1 with TRBJ1-1; D is unclear. V lost 0 bases and J lost 5, with 7 bases in between. The CDR3 spans 13 residues. Germline CDR1 and CDR2: MGHDK and SYGVNS. The CDR3 bases are TGTGCCAGCAGTGAATATGGGGAAACTGAAGCTTTCTTT. Its protein product is CASSEYGETEAFF. Filled out from reference TRBV25-1 and TRBJ1-1, the complete variable domain reads EADIYQTPRYLVIGTGKKITLECSQTMGHDKMYWYQQDPGMELHLIHYSYGVNSTEKGDLSSESTVSRIRTEHFPLTLESARPSHTSQYLCASSEYGETEAFFGQGTRLTVV.

The genes are TRBV20-1 and TRBJ2-6; D ambiguous. V was cut by 1 base and J by 5 bases, with 12 bases left in between. Per germline, CDR1 DFQATT and CDR2 SNEGSKA (reference sequence). This CDR3 region has 15 residues. In DNA form, the CDR3 reads TGCAGTGCTAGAGTAGGCGCATGGAGGGCCAACGTCCTGACTTTC. It specifies CSARVGAWRANVLTF.

The V and J genes are TRBV4-1 and TRBJ2-7; a weak D match, TRBD2 (5 bases). The V end was cut by 0 bases, the J end by 7 bases, with 13 bases between. The CDR3 is 14 residues long. The germline CDR1 and CDR2 sequences are MGHRA and YSYEKL. CDR3 nucleotides: TGCGCCAGCAGCCAAGAGGAGGCGCCGAGGGAGCAGTACTTC. Its protein is CASSQEEAPREQYF.

This clonotype occurred a few times. This chain connects TRBV7-2 to TRBJ2-7; D possibly corresponds to TRBD1 (5 bases). The CDR3 extends over 14 amino acids. Per the germline V gene, CDR1 is SGHTA and CDR2 is FQGNSA. V was trimmed by 3 bases and J by 3 bases, leaving 12 bases between them. CDR3 region: CASSLTVKSYEQYF. The CDR3 nucleotides are TGTGCCAGCAGCTTGACAGTTAAGAGCTACGAGCAGTACTTC.

This chain connects TRBV5-4 to TRBJ2-5; D is undetermined. Trimming removed 1 base at V and 4 bases at J, with 8 bases between. CDR1 and CDR2 from the germline V gene are SGHNT and YYREEE (reference sequence). The length of the CDR3 is 13 residues. The CDR3 protein is CASSLYTGETQYF. CDR3 bases: TGTGCCAGCAGCTTGTATACGGGAGAGACCCAGTACTTC.

The chain uses TRBV12-3 or TRBV12-4 and TRBJ2-7; TRBD1 matches 7 bases. This CDR3 spans 17 amino acids. Germline trimming cut 5 bases from V and 3 bases from J; bases unmatched to any gene: 16. This CDR3 is CASSARQGLSINYEQYF. The CDR3 nucleotides are TGTGCCAGCAGTGCCCGACAGGGCCTCTCGATTAACTACGAGCAGTACTTC.

The chain combines TRBV4-1 with TRBJ2-3; D possibly corresponds to TRBD1 (6 bases). The CDR3 spans 14 residues. V was trimmed by 2 bases and J by 1 base, leaving 7 bases between them. CDR1 is MGHRA, CDR2 YSYEKL, per germline. CDR3 region: CASSQRQGTDTQYF. As DNA, the CDR3 is TGCGCCAGCAGCCAAAGACAGGGCACAGATACGCAGTATTTT.

This clonotype was found a few times. V and J are TRBV3-1 and TRBJ2-7; D gene uncertain. CDR3 size: 13 residues. CDR1 LGHDT and CDR2 YNNKEL come from the germline V gene (reference sequence). V lost 1 base to trimming and J lost 3 bases, with 7 bases between them. The CDR3 sequence: CASSQGVGYEQYF. The CDR3 region has the DNA TGTGCCAGCAGCCAAGGGGTGGGCTACGAGCAGTACTTC.

V gene TRBV7-8 combines with J gene TRBJ1-5, with a possible D match to TRBD1 (6 bases). The CDR3 has 14 residues. Germline lookup yields CDR1 SGHVS and CDR2 FQNEAQ. Trimming cost V 0 bases and J 15 bases, with 18 bases left between them. CDR3 amino acids: CASSLAGGLTPGHF. The CDR3 DNA sequence: TGTGCCAGCAGCTTAGCGGGGGGGCTGACCCCCGGGCATTTT.

This clonotype was seen a handful of times. V gene TRBV7-2 combines with J gene TRBJ2-5; possibly TRBD1 or TRBD2 for D (6 bases each). V gave up 11 bases and J gave up 1 base, with 14 bases separating them. The CDR3 covers 13 residues. From germline, CDR1 is SGHTA and CDR2 FQGNSA. In nucleotides, the CDR3 is TGTGCCGGGGGCGGAGGGCTCCAAGAGACCCAGTACTTC. Protein sequence: CAGGGGLQETQYF.

V and J are TRBV20-1 and TRBJ2-5, with D possibly being TRBD1 (5 bases). Trimming removed 6 bases at V and 7 bases at J, with 18 bases between. The CDR3 extends over 13 amino acids. CDR1 is DFQATT, CDR2 SNEGSKA, per germline (reference sequence). Here the CDR3 DNA reads TGCAGTGCCCCCTCGCCCCCAACAGGGACCCAGTACTTC. Residues: CSAPSPPTGTQYF.

This clonotype was detected only a few times. The chain couples TRBV9 to TRBJ1-2; tentatively, D is TRBD1 (6 bases). Trimming removed 0 bases from V and 8 bases from J, with 17 bases in between. Germline V gives CDR1 SGDLS, CDR2 YYNGEE. The CDR3 sequence is 15 residues long. CDR3 bases: TGTGCCAGCAGCGTAGGTACAAGGGCAGGGGAAGGCTACACCTTC. It translates to CASSVGTRAGEGYTF. Full variable domain (outside the CDR3, taken from reference TRBV9 and TRBJ1-2): DSGVTQTPKHLITATGQRVTLRCSPRSGDLSVYWYQQSLDQGLQFLIQYYNGEERAKGNILERFSAQQFPDLHSELNLSSLELGDSALYFCASSVGTRAGEGYTFGSGTRLTVV.

The rearrangement uses TRBV9 and TRBJ2-7; unclear D gene. This CDR3 has 13 amino acids. From germline, CDR1 is SGDLS and CDR2 YYNGEE. V lost 0 bases and J 4 bases, leaving 8 bases between the germline ends. The CDR3: CASSVDGLYEQYF. The CDR3 bases are TGTGCCAGCAGCGTAGACGGTTTATACGAGCAGTACTTC. The full variable domain, rest sourced from reference TRBV9 and TRBJ2-7, is DSGVTQTPKHLITATGQRVTLRCSPRSGDLSVYWYQQSLDQGLQFLIQYYNGEERAKGNILERFSAQQFPDLHSELNLSSLELGDSALYFCASSVDGLYEQYFGPGTRLTVT.

The sample holds a few counts of this clonotype. The rearrangement uses TRBV12-3 or TRBV12-4 and TRBJ1-1, with D tentatively TRBD1 (6 bases). V was clipped by 5 bases and J by 4 bases, with 14 bases between them. This CDR3 contains 14 residues. This CDR3 reads CASSPQGTITEAFF. CDR3 in DNA: TGTGCCAGCAGTCCTCAGGGGACGATCACTGAAGCTTTCTTT.

V usage is TRBV7-8 and J usage is TRBJ1-4, with a weak D call TRBD1 (5 bases). The CDR3 covers 15 residues. Germline CDR1 and CDR2: SGHVS and FQNEAQ. Trimming took 8 bases from V and 3 from J, leaving 16 bases between them. The CDR3 DNA sequence: TGTGCCAGCGGGGCCGGCGGGGCCGCTAATGAAAAACTGTTTTTT. It codes for CASGAGGAANEKLFF.

This clonotype was seen a few times. The V and J genes are TRBV7-9 and TRBJ1-1, with D possibly TRBD1 on 6 matching bases. The CDR3 extends over 16 amino acids. CDR1 and CDR2 from the germline V gene are SEHNR and FQNEAQ (reference sequence). V was pared by 0 bases and J by 6 bases, with 17 bases between. CDR3 protein: CASSLAPQGRKAEAFF. The CDR3 nucleotides read TGTGCCAGCAGCTTAGCCCCACAGGGTAGGAAAGCTGAAGCTTTCTTT.

The rearrangement links TRBV19 to TRBJ2-7; D perhaps matches TRBD2 (5 bases). Looked up from germline, CDR1 is LNHDA and CDR2 is SQIVND (reference sequence). This CDR3 spans 13 amino acids. V lost 8 bases, J lost 5 bases, and 16 bases lay in between. The CDR3 DNA follows: TGTGCCAGTGCCCGGACTCTACACGACGAGCAGTACTTC. Translated: CASARTLHDEQYF.

This clonotype was picked up one time. J is TRBJ2-7 and V is TRBV5-1; 8 bases agree with TRBD1. The CDR3 is 15 residues long. V shed 2 bases and J 0 bases; nucleotides not matched to a gene: 4. Germline V lookup: CDR1 SGHRS, CDR2 YFSETQ. As DNA, the CDR3 is TGCGCCAGCAGCTTACGGACAGGGACCTCCTACGAGCAGTACTTC. This gives the protein CASSLRTGTSYEQYF.